A single sample is the source of the 22 T cell receptor beta chains below, sequenced in a study of CD8 T cells in ankylosing spondylitis. Study conclusions and caveats: Characteristic, it appeared, of ankylosing spondylitis blood was a TCR beta motif of eight highly homologous variants.

TCRdb re-derived calls from the 5' RACE reads in MiXCR, one entry per CDR3 protein. The sample yields about 540,000 distinct CDR3 sequences, 9.5% to 15% seen once. These receptors have no known antigen. Sequencing was carried out using blood, either unsorted or a sorted T cell fraction (not recorded which). The receptors here all came from a male donor with ankylosing spondylitis.

This clonotype turned up a few times. The V call is TRBV14, the J call TRBJ1-2; possible D gene TRBD1, 6 bases. The germline V and J ends were trimmed by 4 bases and 7 bases, with 19 bases remaining between them. This CDR3 spans 15 amino acids. In germline, CDR1 is SGHDN, CDR2 FVKESK. In nucleotides, the CDR3 is TGTGCCAGCAGCCCTCAACGGACAGCCCGCCGTGGCTACACCTTC. Translated: CASSPQRTARRGYTF. The complete variable domain, with remaining parts taken from reference TRBV14 and TRBJ1-2, reads EAGVTQFPSHSVIEKGQTVTLRCDPISGHDNLYWYRRVMGKEIKFLLHFVKESKQDESGMPNNRFLAERTGGTYSTLKVQPAELEDSGVYFCASSPQRTARRGYTFGSGTRLTVV.

The chain uses TRBV20-1 and TRBJ1-3; D is unresolved. The CDR3 covers 13 residues. V was cut by 5 bases and J by 0 bases, with 8 bases left in between. Germline lookup yields CDR1 DFQATT and CDR2 SNEGSKA (reference sequence). CDR3 DNA: TGCAGTGCTTTCCGGGGCTCTGGAAACACCATATATTTT. Protein sequence: CSAFRGSGNTIYF.

V gene TRBV3-1 combines with J gene TRBJ2-7; either TRBD1 or TRBD2 may fit D (5 bases each). V lost 0 bases and J 6 bases, leaving 21 bases between the germline ends. CDR1 and CDR2 (germline): LGHDT, YNNKEL (reference sequence). The CDR3 is 17 residues long. DNA of the CDR3: TGTGCCAGCAGCCAAGACCCCCCGGGGAGTTTGAGGGGCGAGCAGTACTTC. Its translation: CASSQDPPGSLRGEQYF.

This clonotype was counted many times. The rearrangement uses TRBV4-1 and TRBJ2-5; D may be TRBD1 (6 bases). Trimming removed 5 bases from V and 4 bases from J, with 17 bases in between. In germline, CDR1 is MGHRA, CDR2 YSYEKL. This CDR3 is 15 amino acids long. CDR3 sequence (DNA): TGCGCCAGCAGCTTAACCGGGACATTAATAGAGACCCAGTACTTC. It specifies CASSLTGTLIETQYF.

The table lists this clonotype with a count of one. The rearrangement joins TRBV29-1 to TRBJ2-7; 7 positions match TRBD1. V was pared by 4 bases and J by 6 bases, with 3 bases of the junction left unmatched. The CDR3 length is 11 residues. Per germline, CDR1 SQVTM and CDR2 ANQGSEA. The CDR3 is CSVGKGAEQYF. In nucleotides, the CDR3 is TGCAGCGTTGGGAAGGGGGCCGAGCAGTACTTC.

The chain carries TRBV2 and TRBJ2-1; 7 positions match TRBD2. Trimming cost V 6 bases and J 1 base; bases outside gene matches: 12. The CDR3 length is 17 residues. Germline values: CDR1 SNHLY, CDR2 FYNNEI. This chain's CDR3 is CASSYGGGSRSYNEQFF. Written as DNA, the CDR3 is TGTGCCAGCAGCTACGGTGGCGGGAGTAGGTCCTACAATGAGCAGTTCTTC. Based on the CDR3 plus reference TRBV2 and TRBJ2-1, the full variable domain is EPEVTQTPSHQVTQMGQEVILRCVPISNHLYFYWYRQILGQKVEFLVSFYNNEISEKSEIFDDQFSVERPDGSNFTLKIRSTKLEDSAMYFCASSYGGGSRSYNEQFFGPGTRLTVL.

This clonotype was seen at least ten times. The rearrangement uses TRBV3-1 and TRBJ2-1, with D uncertain. CDR1 and CDR2 from the germline V gene are LGHDT and YNNKEL (reference sequence). This CDR3 contains 12 residues. Between the trimmed V and J ends, which lost 1 base and 10 bases, there was a span of 8 bases. CDR3 DNA sequence: TGTGCCAGCAGCCAAGGGTCCAGAGAGCAGTTCTTC. Translated: CASSQGSREQFF.

This clonotype has a handful of counts. The chain joins TRBV6-1 to TRBJ1-2, with TRBD1 matching 8 bases. The junction had 12 bases not matched to a gene; V was cut back by 0 bases and J by 3 bases. The germline gives CDR1 MNHNS, CDR2 SASEGT. The CDR3 totals 18 residues. This CDR3 reads CASSEARAGGILYYGYTF. CDR3 sequence (DNA): TGTGCCAGCAGTGAAGCGCGGGCAGGGGGCATTCTCTACTATGGCTACACCTTC.

This clonotype came up a few times. The chain has TRBV12-3 or TRBV12-4 and TRBJ2-7; 7 bases are a match to TRBD1. With 4 bases clipped from V and 0 bases from J, the junction kept 15 bases outside the gene matches. The CDR3 sequence is 18 residues long. Here the CDR3 reads CASSSIPDRLDFSYEQYV. CDR3 nucleotides: TGTGCCAGCAGTTCCATCCCGGACAGGCTTGACTTCTCCTACGAGCAGTACGTC.

This clonotype has more than one count but fewer than ten. The chain has TRBV5-1 and TRBJ2-5, with unresolved D. CDR3 length equals 18 residues. Trimming stripped 0 bases from V and 4 bases from J, with 22 bases between. Germline assignment: CDR1 SGHRS and CDR2 YFSETQ. The CDR3 sequence is CASSLEVMSHLERETQYF. Written as DNA, the CDR3 is TGCGCCAGCAGCTTGGAGGTTATGAGCCATCTAGAGCGAGAGACCCAGTACTTC.

The J gene is TRBJ1-1, the V gene TRBV24-1, with no clear D. With 7 bases removed from V and 1 base from J, the gap between germline ends came to 9 bases. CDR1 is KGHDR and CDR2 is SFDVKD in the germline V gene. The CDR3 consists of 13 residues. CDR3 sequence: CATSGWGNTEAFF. CDR3 in DNA: TGTGCCACCAGCGGATGGGGGAACACTGAAGCTTTCTTT.

At least ten counts were recorded for this clonotype. The rearrangement links TRBV3-1 to TRBJ1-6; D remains unclear. CDR1 is LGHDT, CDR2 YNNKEL, per germline (reference sequence). The CDR3 extends over 12 amino acids. V was shortened by 5 bases and J by 6 bases, with 5 bases between the two germline ends. The CDR3 DNA sequence: TGTGCCAGCAGCGAAACTAATTCACCCCTCCACTTT. Translating gives CASSETNSPLHF.

The rearrangement uses TRBV29-1 and TRBJ2-1; the D gene is possibly TRBD2 (6 bases). Trimming left V 1 base short and J 3 bases short, with 13 bases between. Germline CDR1 SQVTM, CDR2 ANQGSEA. The CDR3 is made up of 15 amino acids. The CDR3 reads CSVEGGLAFYNEQFF. CDR3 DNA: TGCAGCGTTGAAGGGGGACTTGCTTTCTACAATGAGCAGTTCTTC.

The sample holds many counts of this clonotype. J is TRBJ2-3 and V is TRBV29-1; D assignment may be TRBD1 or TRBD2 (5 bases each). This CDR3 has 11 residues. Between the trimmed V and J ends, which lost 3 bases and 6 bases, there was a span of 7 bases. Germline assignment: CDR1 SQVTM and CDR2 ANQGSEA. The CDR3, as DNA: TGCAGCGTTGATGAGGGGGATACGCAGTATTTT. This gives the protein CSVDEGDTQYF.

This clonotype has a handful of counts. This chain joins TRBV5-6 and TRBJ2-1; 9 bases align to TRBD1. The CDR3 totals 14 residues. Germline V gene sequence: CDR1 SGHDT, CDR2 YYEEEE. J lost 8 bases, V lost 1 base, and 4 bases had no gene match. The CDR3 loop reads CASSLPGQGYEQFF. In DNA, the CDR3 is TGTGCCAGCAGCTTGCCAGGACAGGGGTATGAGCAGTTCTTC.

This clonotype was observed at least ten times. The chain is built from TRBV5-1 and TRBJ1-4, with 7 bases matching TRBD1. Trimming removed 4 bases from V and 3 bases from J; junction bases left unmatched: 18. Per the germline V gene, CDR1 is SGHRS and CDR2 is YFSETQ. The CDR3 has 19 amino acids. CDR3 coding DNA: TGCGCCAGCAGCAAAGAGCCGGGACAGCGGTATACTTCTAATGAAAAACTGTTTTTT. It yields the protein CASSKEPGQRYTSNEKLFF.

The sample holds a few counts of this clonotype. This chain uses TRBV7-9 with TRBJ1-2, with 7 bases that match TRBD1. Per germline, CDR1 SEHNR and CDR2 FQNEAQ (reference sequence). V lost 0 bases and J lost 3; bases outside the gene matches: 4. CDR3 length: 15 residues. The CDR3 nucleotides are TGTGCCAGCAGCTTAGCGAAGACAGGGCACTATGGCTACACCTTC. Protein: CASSLAKTGHYGYTF.

This clonotype was counted at least ten times. V and J are TRBV7-4 and TRBJ2-1; perhaps TRBD2 as D (6 bases). Germline CDR1 SGHVT, CDR2 SQSDAQ. This CDR3 contains 18 residues. V shed 5 bases and J shed 7 bases, with 27 bases lying between them. CDR3 DNA sequence: TGTGCCAGCAGCCCTAACGAGACCATGGTGGGGAGGAGAAATGAGCAGTTCTTC. Translating it yields CASSPNETMVGRRNEQFF.

CDR3 coding DNA: TGTGCCAGCAGTGTGGGACAGGGGGCTGAAGCTTTCTTT. Amino acid sequence: CASSVGQGAEAFF. This chain uses TRBV6-4 with TRBJ1-1; 11 nucleotides match TRBD1. The V segment lost 4 bases and the J segment 6 bases; nucleotides outside the gene matches: 1. The CDR3 consists of 13 residues. Germline CDR1 MRHNA, CDR2 SNTAGT.

This clonotype showed up just a few times. The CDR3 sequence is CASSENRLSGANVLTF. Here the CDR3 DNA reads TGTGCCAGCAGTGAGAACAGGCTCTCTGGGGCCAACGTCCTGACTTTC. The V call is TRBV25-1, the J call TRBJ2-6, with a tentative D call TRBD1 (5 bases). Germline V gives CDR1 MGHDK, CDR2 SYGVNS. This CDR3 has 16 residues. Trimming removed 3 bases from V and 0 bases from J, with 9 bases in between.

The chain has TRBV24-1 and TRBJ1-2; TRBD1 matches 8 bases. V shed 4 bases and J 2 bases; nucleotides not matched to a gene: 11. CDR1 KGHDR and CDR2 SFDVKD come from the germline V gene. CDR3 length equals 17 residues. The CDR3 bases are TGTGCCACCAGTGACAAACGCGGGACAGGTACCAACTATGGCTACACCTTC. It yields the protein CATSDKRGTGTNYGYTF.

The V gene is TRBV20-1, the J gene TRBJ2-1; TRBD2 matches 8 bases. In germline, CDR1 is DFQATT, CDR2 SNEGSKA (reference sequence). The CDR3 totals 14 residues. Trimming removed 1 base from V and 2 bases from J; junction bases left unmatched: 1. This CDR3 reads CSARASGPYNEQFF. CDR3 nucleotides: TGCAGTGCTAGAGCTAGCGGGCCCTACAATGAGCAGTTCTTC.